These 16 T cell receptor beta chains originate from one sample sequenced in a study of T cell changes during pregnancy in multiple sclerosis. Profiling relied on immunoSEQ multiplex PCR, and the TCRdb table lists in-frame clones only, not all of them. The sample carries about 70,000 clones, more than 75% recorded once. The starting material was peripheral blood, obtained in the third trimester of pregnancy. The receptors here all came from a female donor in good health, enrolled as a control in a pregnancy study.

V is TRBV11-2 and J is TRBJ1-6, with 8 bases that match TRBD1. The CDR3 is made up of 16 amino acids. The J segment lost 10 bases and the V segment lost 0 bases, leaving 8 bases of the junction unmatched. The germline CDR1 and CDR2 sequences are SGHAT and FQNNGV. The CDR3 nucleotides are TGTGCCAGCAGCTTAGAGCGGGGGACAGGAAGGTCACCCCTCCACTTT. It translates to CASSLERGTGRSPLHF.

The count of this clone is one. The genes are TRBV5-1 and TRBJ1-2; 7 bases agree with TRBD1. In germline, CDR1 is SGHRS, CDR2 YFSETQ. J gave up 7 bases and V 4 bases, and 10 bases lay outside the gene matches. The CDR3 loop spans 14 amino acids. CDR3 protein: CASSMNRGSFGYTF. As DNA, the CDR3 is TGCGCCAGCAGCATGAACAGGGGTAGTTTTGGCTACACCTTC.

The V call is TRBV7-6, the J call TRBJ1-1; D possibly corresponds to TRBD1 (5 bases). The CDR3 extends over 16 amino acids. The germline CDR1 and CDR2 sequences are SGHVS and FNYEAQ. The V end was cut by 7 bases, the J end by 0 bases, with 18 bases between. The chain's CDR3 is CASTEEGTPMNTEAFF. CDR3 coding DNA: TGTGCCAGCACCGAGGAGGGGACTCCCATGAACACTGAAGCTTTCTTT. Full variable domain (missing parts from reference TRBV7-6 and TRBJ1-1): GAGVSQSPRYKVTKRGQDVALRCDPISGHVSLYWYRQALGQGPEFLTYFNYEAQQDKSGLPNDRFSAERPEGSISTLTIQRTEQRDSAMYRCASTEEGTPMNTEAFFGQGTRLTVV.

The chain joins TRBV4-3 to TRBJ2-2; 13 nucleotides align to TRBD2. Germline CDR1 is LGHNA and CDR2 is YSLEER. The V segment lost 0 bases and the J segment 3 bases; nucleotides outside the gene matches: 7. The CDR3 covers 19 residues. For the CDR3, the DNA is TGCGCCAGCAGCCAAGAACCCAGGACTAGCGGGGGTTACACCGGGGAGCTGTTTTTT. Translating it yields CASSQEPRTSGGYTGELFF.

The V and J genes are TRBV10-1 and TRBJ2-3, with TRBD1 matching over 9 bases. Unmatched junction bases numbered 25, after V lost 0 bases and J lost 0 bases. The CDR3 sequence is 24 residues long. Germline CDR1 and CDR2: WNHNN and SYGVQD (reference sequence). For the CDR3, the DNA is TGCGCCAGCAGTGAGTCCGAGGACAGGGGTTGCGGGACTATCGTACGCTCTAGCACAGATACGCAGTATTTT. As protein: CASSESEDRGCGTIVRSSTDTQYF.

The chain employs TRBV5-6 and TRBJ1-5; TRBD1 aligns across 8 bases. Germline values: CDR1 SGHDT, CDR2 YYEEEE. The CDR3 contains 17 residues. J lost 1 base, V lost 0 bases, and 6 bases had no gene match. CDR3 in amino acids: CASSLASGGRSNQPQHF. The CDR3 region has the DNA TGTGCCAGCAGCTTGGCCTCAGGGGGCAGAAGCAATCAGCCCCAGCATTTT.

Points on this clone: Mismatch with germline at one junction end may stem from a read error. The genes are TRBV7-7 and TRBJ2-2; possible D gene TRBD2, 5 bases. The CDR3 contains 13 residues. CDR1 is SSHAT, CDR2 FNYEAQ, per germline (reference sequence). The CDR3: CASSLTGTGELFF. The CDR3 bases are TGTGCTAGCAGCTTAACGGGAACCGGGGAGCTGTTTTTT.

The V and J genes are TRBV28 and TRBJ2-4, with 7 bases matching TRBD2. V shed 11 bases and J 2 bases; nucleotides not matched to a gene: 9. Germline V gene sequence: CDR1 MDHEN, CDR2 SYDVKM. The CDR3 covers 14 residues. CDR3 sequence: CASYPGGTKNIQYF. In nucleotides, the CDR3 is TGTGCCTCTTACCCGGGGGGAACCAAAAACATTCAGTACTTC.

This chain links TRBV7-9 with TRBJ1-4, with D hard to call. V lost 5 bases and J 7 bases, leaving 8 bases between the germline ends. The CDR3 has 12 residues. Germline-derived CDR1 and CDR2 are SEHNR and FQNEAQ (reference sequence). This CDR3 reads CASSPRGEKLFF. DNA of the CDR3: TGTGCCAGCAGCCCCCGGGGTGAAAAACTGTTTTTT. Looking up the rest from reference TRBV7-9 and TRBJ1-4 gives the full variable domain: DTGVSQNPRHKITKRGQNVTFRCDPISEHNRLYWYRQTLGQGPEFLTYFQNEAQLEKSRLLSDRFSAERPKGSFSTLEIQRTEQGDSAMYLCASSPRGEKLFFGSGTQLSVL.

The chain recombines TRBV5-1 with TRBJ2-2; perhaps TRBD1 as D (6 bases). Germline CDR1 reads SGHRS; CDR2 reads YFSETQ. V shed 4 bases and J shed 6 bases, with 13 bases lying between them. The CDR3 has 14 residues. CDR3 sequence: CASSPTEGAGELFF. The DNA for the CDR3 is TGCGCCAGCAGCCCCACCGAGGGGGCCGGGGAGCTGTTTTTT.

The chain's CDR3 is CASSVGGGHQETQYF. DNA for the CDR3: TGTGCCAGCAGCGTAGGGGGGGGACACCAAGAGACCCAGTACTTC. This rearrangement joins TRBV9 to TRBJ2-5; 7 bases map to TRBD2. Germline V CDR1 and CDR2: SGDLS, YYNGEE. The CDR3 sequence is 15 residues long. V was clipped by 0 bases and J by 0 bases; unmatched bases: 2.

This chain links TRBV7-9 with TRBJ1-2; 7 bases align to TRBD1. CDR1 is SEHNR, CDR2 FQNEAQ, per germline (reference sequence). V lost 5 bases to trimming and J lost 6 bases; unmatched junction nucleotides: 3. The CDR3 is 12 amino acids. The CDR3 region is CASSPTGNGYTF. Here the CDR3 DNA reads TGTGCCAGCAGCCCGACAGGGAATGGCTACACCTTC.

The chain combines TRBV18 with TRBJ2-7; D unresolved. The germline V gene encodes CDR1 KGHSH and CDR2 LQKENI. The CDR3 contains 13 residues. V was clipped by 5 bases and J by 4 bases, with 12 bases between them. The CDR3 DNA is TGTGCCAGCTCAACGGTAGCTAGGTACGAGCAGTACTTC. Amino acids: CASSTVARYEQYF.

The DNA for the CDR3 is TGTGCCAGCTCACCACTGCAGGGGGGAAATGAGCAGTTCTTC. It encodes CASSPLQGGNEQFF. The chain recombines TRBV18 with TRBJ2-1, with D maybe TRBD1 (7 bases). Trimming pared 1 base from V and 7 bases from J, leaving 11 bases between. This CDR3 is built from 14 residues. The germline V gene encodes CDR1 KGHSH and CDR2 LQKENI.

Note on this clone: The final CDR3 position lacks the conserved phenylalanine or tryptophan, pointing to a likely read error. The DNA is left out, because the CDR3 cannot be placed on it with certainty; the CDR3 is given as TCRdb lists it. The gene calls are TRBV7-9 and TRBJ2-7; TRBD1 was called by the table and not checked on the DNA. Germline CDR1 and CDR2: SEHNR and FQNEAQ (reference sequence). The CDR3 length equals 12 residues, ends included. The CDR3 sequence: CASSRGTAEEHI.

The chain recombines TRBV29-1 with TRBJ2-7; TRBD1 aligns across 7 bases. V trimming: 6 bases; J trimming: 3 bases; junction bases outside the gene matches: 2. The germline gives CDR1 SQVTM, CDR2 ANQGSEA. This CDR3 region has 11 residues. Written as DNA, the CDR3 is TGCAGCGTGAGGGACAGCTACGAGCAGTACTTC. Translation: CSVRDSYEQYF.